This record covers a single T cell receptor (beta chain). Antigen specificity is unknown. Because the CDR3's place on the DNA is in doubt, the DNA is left out and the CDR3 is given as listed by TCRdb. This sample is drawn from a study of post-analysis software for immune sequencing data. At the level of the study: The disease courses covered relapsing-remitting, secondary progressive and progressive-relapsing multiple sclerosis.

Every TCR beta cDNA library bore unique molecular identifiers. TCRdb independently ran MiXCR on the PCR reads; one entry per CDR3 protein. The profile shows some 800,000 distinct CDR3 sequences, around 45% of them singletons. The CDR3 has 21 residues if both end residues are counted. Germline-derived CDR1 and CDR2 are SGHKS and YYEKEE (reference sequence). Overall study findings and caveats: Controls significantly exceeded multiple sclerosis patients in normalized Chao1 diversity. In patients, 4 to 6 TRBV segments were more frequent than in controls, with TRBV5-6, TRBV5-1 and TRBV20-1 among them.

The TCR sequence derives from a girl aged 5-17 years with multiple sclerosis. This chain joins TRBV5-5 and TRBJ1-4; the DNA was not compared with TRBD1, the D call given in the table. Sequenced: blood. CDR3 sequence reads: CASTSGQLEQYFGTGDEKLFF.